This T cell receptor (beta chain) was sequenced during a study of T cell repertoires in cytomegalovirus infection (dated by TCRdb to the late 2010s). In terms of the full investigation: Donor HLA type was relevant to the analysis, as public TCR beta signatures indicated carriage of CMV infection together with the matching HLA type.

About this clonotype: Its antigen is unknown. No much larger clone exists at a distance of one base, and base qualities are not known.

Summary of the overall study and its limitations: In both this cohort and an independent cohort of several hundred donors, the cumulative frequency of public TCR beta family members distinguished carriers of CMV infection plus the relevant HLA type. The ex vivo response was dominated by HLA-C-restricted CMV-specific TCR beta clonotypes, and the single most frequent clonotype in two of eight donors was supplied by these HLA-C-restricted clonotypes.

Sequencing used an Illumina HiSeq 1500. TCRdb redid the processing of the public reads, applying fastp at Q25 and MiXCR, and retained in-frame beta chains. One record per CDR3 amino acid sequence lists the most common genes and DNA. The sample has about 150,000 distinct CDR3 sequences on record, 20% to 30% of them singletons. The leading ten clones occupy approximately 9.9% of the sample. Reading from cysteine to phenylalanine, the CDR3 counts 12 amino acids. Kept here is only the CDR3 DNA, which spans 36 bases and is read in frame from base 1. A distance of 9 bases separates the germline ends of V and J, which lose 1 base and 7 bases respectively. The germline V gene (reference sequence) gives CDR1 as DFQATT and CDR2 as SNEGSKA.

The V and J genes are TRBV20-1 and TRBJ2-3; the D gene could be either TRBD1 or TRBD2, each agreeing at 5 bases. The sequenced sample was PBMCs. The receptor was isolated from a human donor in good health (CMV status not recorded). Some clones in this sample may be carry-over from other donors' samples. The sequenced DNA: TGCAGTGCTAGAGCCGGGACCTATACGCAGTATTTT. Its amino acids are CSARAGTYTQYF.